One and the same sample provided the 18 T cell receptor beta chains below, sequenced in a study of blood T cell repertoires in COVID-19. This table comes from immunoSEQ multiplex PCR, and its TCRdb copy is limited to in-frame clones, with some not included. The sample includes fewer than 250,000 clones, 80% to 90% of them seen just once. Sequencing used PBMCs or T cells enriched from blood (not recorded which). The receptors originated from a woman in her 50s who had been exposed to COVID-19.

The chain has TRBV15 and TRBJ2-5, with 11 bases lining up with TRBD2. With 0 bases clipped from V and 3 bases from J, the junction kept 6 bases outside the gene matches. This CDR3 spans 17 amino acids. Germline V gene sequence: CDR1 LNHNV, CDR2 YYDKDF (reference sequence). The CDR3 nucleotides read TGTGCCACCAGCAGAGATCGGGGTAGCGGGGGGGAAGAGACCCAGTACTTC. Its protein product is CATSRDRGSGGEETQYF.

The V gene is TRBV12-3 or TRBV12-4, the J gene TRBJ1-1; maybe TRBD1 (5 bases). This CDR3 region has 11 residues. The V end lost 6 bases, the J end lost 11 bases, and 13 bases lay between the germline ends. The CDR3 spells CASSPGSGAFF. Written as DNA, the CDR3 is TGTGCCAGCAGCCCAGGGAGCGGGGCTTTCTTT.

This chain links TRBV7-2 with TRBJ2-2, with 8 bases aligning to TRBD2. The CDR3 totals 14 residues. V gave up 7 bases and J gave up 8 bases; unmatched junction bases: 9. The germline V gene encodes CDR1 SGHTA and CDR2 FQGNSA. The CDR3 bases are TGTGCCAGCAAAATACAGCCTAGCGGGGGGGAGCTGTTTTTT. Translated, it gives CASKIQPSGGELFF.

A remark on this clone: This sample also contains other DNA sequences that code for the same CDR3. The rearrangement joins TRBV9 to TRBJ1-1, with D unresolved. V lost 0 bases and J 5 bases, leaving 8 bases between the germline ends. The CDR3 has 13 residues. Per germline, CDR1 SGDLS and CDR2 YYNGEE. DNA of the CDR3: TGTGCCAGCAGCGTAGCTGGCTGGACTGAAGCTTTCTTT. Encoded protein: CASSVAGWTEAFF. The full variable domain, in which reference TRBV9 and TRBJ1-1 provide the parts outside the CDR3, is DSGVTQTPKHLITATGQRVTLRCSPRSGDLSVYWYQQSLDQGLQFLIQYYNGEERAKGNILERFSAQQFPDLHSELNLSSLELGDSALYFCASSVAGWTEAFFGQGTRLTVV.

The CDR3, as DNA: TGTGCCAGCAGCTTAGATGGCCAGGGATGGGATGGCTACACCTTC. This codes for CASSLDGQGWDGYTF. The gene calls are TRBV11-2 and TRBJ1-2, with a weak D call TRBD1 (5 bases). The CDR3 is made up of 15 amino acids. V was trimmed by 0 bases and J by 6 bases, leaving 14 bases between them. Germline CDR1 is SGHAT and CDR2 is FQNNGV.

This sequence joins TRBV7-9 and TRBJ1-6, with D uncertain. The CDR3 runs to 14 residues. Trimming removed 6 bases at V and 10 bases at J, with 16 bases between. Germline-derived CDR1 and CDR2 are SEHNR and FQNEAQ (reference sequence). The CDR3 coding sequence is TGTGCCAGCAGTTCGTCGGAGGGTCGGTCACCCCTCCACTTT. Translating gives CASSSSEGRSPLHF. The variable domain in full, with the rest retrieved from reference TRBV7-9 and TRBJ1-6, is DTGVSQNPRHKITKRGQNVTFRCDPISEHNRLYWYRQTLGQGPEFLTYFQNEAQLEKSRLLSDRFSAERPKGSFSTLEIQRTEQGDSAMYLCASSSSEGRSPLHFGNGTRLTVT.

This chain links TRBV6-5 with TRBJ1-3; tentative D call: TRBD1 (6 bases). Germline V gene data show CDR1 as MNHEY and CDR2 as SVGAGI. The CDR3 contains 13 residues. V was trimmed by 10 bases and J by 1 base, leaving 11 bases between them. CDR3 protein: CATSGTSGNTIYF. The CDR3 nucleotides are TGTGCCACAAGCGGGACATCTGGAAACACCATATATTTT.

The chain combines TRBV3-1 (or the pseudogene TRBV3-2) with TRBJ2-7; 8 bases map to TRBD1. Germline values: CDR1 LGHDT, CDR2 YNNKEL (reference sequence). The length of the CDR3 is 15 residues. Unmatched junction bases numbered 7, after V lost 4 bases and J lost 2 bases. The CDR3 here is CASSLGQGITYEQYF. In DNA, the CDR3 is TGTGCCAGCAGCCTCGGACAGGGTATTACCTACGAGCAGTACTTC.

This clone was observed once. The chain carries TRBV4-3 and TRBJ1-1; D gene uncertain. The germline CDR1 and CDR2 sequences are LGHNA and YSLEER. The CDR3 covers 15 residues. Trimming took off 0 bases at V and 3 bases at J, with 11 bases between the two ends. CDR3 bases: TGCGCCAGCAGCCAAGACCGGGGAATGGACACTGAAGCTTTCTTT. This gives the protein CASSQDRGMDTEAFF.

The chain links TRBV7-9 to TRBJ1-2, with 7 bases that match TRBD1. The CDR3 sequence is 16 residues long. Trimming removed 5 bases from V and 2 bases from J; junction bases left unmatched: 11. The V gene's germline CDR1 is SEHNR and CDR2 FQNEAQ (reference sequence). The CDR3 spells CASSAGQTLRNYGYTF. CDR3 coding DNA: TGTGCCAGCAGCGCGGGACAGACCCTTCGGAACTATGGCTACACCTTC.

The J gene is TRBJ1-2, the V gene TRBV28; D uncertain. The germline gives CDR1 MDHEN, CDR2 SYDVKM. Trimming stripped 8 bases from V and 0 bases from J, with 4 bases between. CDR3 length equals 11 residues. CDR3 in DNA: TGTGCCAGCGAGGCTAACTATGGCTACACCTTC. It translates to CASEANYGYTF.

DNA for the CDR3: TGTGCCAGCAGACCGATCACAGGGGCCGGGGAGCTGTTTTTT. Protein sequence: CASRPITGAGELFF. This chain joins TRBV27 and TRBJ2-2, with 7 bases lining up with TRBD1. CDR1 is MNHEY, CDR2 SMNVEV, per germline (reference sequence). The CDR3 loop spans 14 amino acids. Germline trimming cut 6 bases from V and 6 bases from J; bases unmatched to any gene: 7.

This clone has only one observation. The V and J genes are TRBV12-5 and TRBJ1-4; 7 nucleotides match TRBD1. This CDR3 comprises 16 residues. With 2 bases clipped from V and 2 bases from J, the junction kept 5 bases outside the gene matches. The germline V gene has CDR1 LGHNT and CDR2 FRNRAP. The CDR3 region is CASGLRRGTTNEKLFF. For the CDR3, the DNA is TGTGCTAGTGGTTTGCGCAGGGGGACGACTAATGAAAAACTGTTTTTT.

This rearrangement joins TRBV6-1 to TRBJ1-2; D perhaps matches TRBD1 (5 bases). This CDR3 comprises 17 residues. Between the trimmed V and J ends, which lost 4 bases and 5 bases, there was a span of 23 bases. Germline lookup yields CDR1 MNHNS and CDR2 SASEGT. CDR3 amino acids: CASSAARGTDAQYGYTF. The CDR3 nucleotides read TGTGCCAGCAGTGCCGCCCGGGGGACGGACGCTCAATATGGCTACACCTTC.

This sequence joins TRBV14 and TRBJ1-1; TRBD1 matches 7 bases. V shed 2 bases and J 1 base; nucleotides not matched to a gene: 4. The CDR3 length is 15 residues. The germline gives CDR1 SGHDN, CDR2 FVKESK. CDR3 residues: CASSQTDRWNTEAFF. The CDR3 DNA is TGTGCCAGCAGCCAAACGGACAGGTGGAACACTGAAGCTTTCTTT.

A single count supports this clone. The V and J genes are TRBV6-5 and TRBJ1-2; no firm D call. Per germline, CDR1 MNHEY and CDR2 SVGAGI. The CDR3 is 15 residues long. V lost 0 bases to trimming and J lost 8 bases, with 16 bases between them. CDR3 sequence: CASSYSRDAAGGYTF. The CDR3 DNA is TGTGCCAGCAGTTACTCCCGGGATGCAGCGGGGGGCTACACCTTC.

The rearrangement joins TRBV28 to TRBJ1-4; 7 bases are a match to TRBD1. Per the germline V gene, CDR1 is MDHEN and CDR2 is SYDVKM. The CDR3 spans 14 residues. V trimming: 6 bases; J trimming: 11 bases; junction bases outside the gene matches: 12. CDR3 region: CASSRRTGGAKLFF. The CDR3 region has the DNA TGTGCCAGCAGCCGACGGACAGGCGGAGCCAAACTGTTTTTT.

The gene calls are TRBV7-2 and TRBJ2-7; TRBD2 aligns across 7 bases. Germline V CDR1 and CDR2: SGHTA, FQGNSA. V was pared by 4 bases and J by 3 bases, with 9 bases of the junction left unmatched. The CDR3 loop spans 15 amino acids. In DNA form, the CDR3 reads TGTGCCAGCAGCTCCCAAGCGGGGTTCCGCTACGAGCAGTACTTC. It yields the protein CASSSQAGFRYEQYF.